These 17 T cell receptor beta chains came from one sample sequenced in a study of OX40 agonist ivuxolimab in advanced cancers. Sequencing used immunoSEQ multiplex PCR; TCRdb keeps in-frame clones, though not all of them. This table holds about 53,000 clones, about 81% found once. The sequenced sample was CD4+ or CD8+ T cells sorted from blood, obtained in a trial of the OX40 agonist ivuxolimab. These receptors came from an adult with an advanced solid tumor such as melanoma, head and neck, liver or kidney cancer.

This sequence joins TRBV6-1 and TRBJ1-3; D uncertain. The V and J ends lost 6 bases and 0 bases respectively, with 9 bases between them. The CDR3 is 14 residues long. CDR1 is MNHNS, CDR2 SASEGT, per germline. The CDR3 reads CASSGRRSGNTIYF. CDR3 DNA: TGTGCCAGCAGCGGACGGCGCTCTGGAAACACCATATATTTT.

CDR3: CASRAGYDNEQFF. CDR3 DNA: TGTGCCAGCAGGGCTGGATACGACAATGAGCAGTTCTTC. The rearrangement joins TRBV2 to TRBJ2-1; unclear D gene. Germline CDR1 is SNHLY and CDR2 is FYNNEI. CDR3 length equals 13 residues. The germline V and J ends were trimmed by 6 bases and 5 bases, with 11 bases remaining between them.

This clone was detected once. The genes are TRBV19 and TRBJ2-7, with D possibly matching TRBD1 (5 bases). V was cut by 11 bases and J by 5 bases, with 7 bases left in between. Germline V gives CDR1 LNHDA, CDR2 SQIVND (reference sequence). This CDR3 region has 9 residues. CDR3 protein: CAGADEQYF. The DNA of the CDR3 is TGTGCCGGGGCGGACGAGCAGTACTTC.

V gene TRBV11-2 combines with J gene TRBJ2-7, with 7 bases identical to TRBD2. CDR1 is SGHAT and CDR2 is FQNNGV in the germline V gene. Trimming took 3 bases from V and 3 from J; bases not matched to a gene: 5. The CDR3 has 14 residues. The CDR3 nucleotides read TGTGCCAGCAGCTTGGGAGGGGACCTCTACGAGCAGTACTTC. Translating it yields CASSLGGDLYEQYF. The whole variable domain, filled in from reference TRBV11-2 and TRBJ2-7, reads EAGVAQSPRYKIIEKRQSVAFWCNPISGHATLYWYQQILGQGPKLLIQFQNNGVVDDSQLPKDRFSAERLKGVDSTLKIQPAKLEDSAVYLCASSLGGDLYEQYFGPGTRLTVT.

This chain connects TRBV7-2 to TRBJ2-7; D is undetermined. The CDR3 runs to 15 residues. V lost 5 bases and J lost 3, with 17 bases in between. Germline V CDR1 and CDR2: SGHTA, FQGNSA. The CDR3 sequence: CASSPTPGANYEQYF. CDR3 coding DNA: TGTGCCAGCAGCCCTACCCCTGGCGCGAACTACGAGCAGTACTTC.

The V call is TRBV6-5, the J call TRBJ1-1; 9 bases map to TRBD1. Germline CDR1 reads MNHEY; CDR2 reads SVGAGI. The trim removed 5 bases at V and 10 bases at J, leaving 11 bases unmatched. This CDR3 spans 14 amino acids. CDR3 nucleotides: TGTGCCAGCAGTGCGGACAGGGGTCTGGGGGGAGCTTTCTTT. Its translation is CASSADRGLGGAFF.

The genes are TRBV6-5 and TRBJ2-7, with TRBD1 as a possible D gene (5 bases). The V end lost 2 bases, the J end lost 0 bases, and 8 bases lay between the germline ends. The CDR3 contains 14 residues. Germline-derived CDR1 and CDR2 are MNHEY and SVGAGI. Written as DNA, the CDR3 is TGTGCCAGCAGTTACACGACAGACTCCTACGAGCAGTACTTC. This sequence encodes CASSYTTDSYEQYF.

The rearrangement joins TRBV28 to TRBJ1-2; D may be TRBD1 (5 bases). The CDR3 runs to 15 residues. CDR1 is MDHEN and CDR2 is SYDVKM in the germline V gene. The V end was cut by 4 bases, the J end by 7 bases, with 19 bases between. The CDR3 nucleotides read TGTGCCAGCAGTTCTACGGGACTCAGATCGGGTGGCTACACCTTC. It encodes CASSSTGLRSGGYTF.

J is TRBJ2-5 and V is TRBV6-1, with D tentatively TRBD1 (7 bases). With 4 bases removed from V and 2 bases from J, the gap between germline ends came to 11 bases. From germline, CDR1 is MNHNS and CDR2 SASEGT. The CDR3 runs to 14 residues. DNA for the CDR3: TGTGCCAGCAGTGGGGGGGACAGTCAAGAGACCCAGTACTTC. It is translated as CASSGGDSQETQYF.

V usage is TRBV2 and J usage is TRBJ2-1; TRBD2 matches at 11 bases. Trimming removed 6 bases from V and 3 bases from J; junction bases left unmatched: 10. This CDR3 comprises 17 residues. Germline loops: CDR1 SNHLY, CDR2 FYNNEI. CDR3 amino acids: CASRKKITSGSYNEQFF. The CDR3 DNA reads TGTGCCAGCAGAAAGAAAATAACTAGCGGGAGCTACAATGAGCAGTTCTTC.

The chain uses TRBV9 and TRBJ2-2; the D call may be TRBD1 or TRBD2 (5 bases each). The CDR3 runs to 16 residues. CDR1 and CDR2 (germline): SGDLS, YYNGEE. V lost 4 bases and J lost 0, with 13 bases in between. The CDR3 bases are TGTGCCAGCAGCTATACCGGGACCTCGAACACCGGGGAGCTGTTTTTT. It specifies CASSYTGTSNTGELFF.

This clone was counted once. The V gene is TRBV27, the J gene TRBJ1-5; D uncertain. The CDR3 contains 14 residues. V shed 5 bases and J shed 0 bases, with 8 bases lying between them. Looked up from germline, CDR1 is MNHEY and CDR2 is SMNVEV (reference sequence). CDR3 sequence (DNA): TGTGCCAGCAGTCCCGTATTTAGCAATCAGCCCCAGCATTTT. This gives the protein CASSPVFSNQPQHF.

CDR3 amino acids: CASSRLAGPYYEQYF. In DNA, the CDR3 is TGTGCCAGCAGCCGCCTCGCGGGGCCTTACTACGAGCAGTACTTC. The chain uses TRBV5-8 and TRBJ2-7, with D possibly being TRBD2 (6 bases). From germline, CDR1 is SGHTS and CDR2 YDEGEE. The CDR3 contains 15 residues. The V gene lost 4 bases and the J gene lost 3 bases, with 17 bases spanning the gap.

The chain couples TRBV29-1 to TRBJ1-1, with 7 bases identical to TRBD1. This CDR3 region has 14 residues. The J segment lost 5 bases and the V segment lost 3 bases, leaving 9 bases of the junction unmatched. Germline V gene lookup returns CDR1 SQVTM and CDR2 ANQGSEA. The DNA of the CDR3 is TGCAGCGTTGATAACCAGGGGGTGGGAACTGAAGCTTTCTTT. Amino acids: CSVDNQGVGTEAFF. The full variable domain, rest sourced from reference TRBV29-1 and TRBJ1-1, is SAVISQKPSRDICQRGTSLTIQCQVDSQVTMMFWYRQQPGQSLTLIATANQGSEATYESGFVIDKFPISRPNLTFSTLTVSNMSPEDSSIYLCSVDNQGVGTEAFFGQGTRLTVV.

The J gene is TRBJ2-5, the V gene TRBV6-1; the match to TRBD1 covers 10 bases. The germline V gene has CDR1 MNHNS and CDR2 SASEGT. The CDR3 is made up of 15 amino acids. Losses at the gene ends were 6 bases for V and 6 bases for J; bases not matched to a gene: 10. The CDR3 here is CASSDQTGGMKTQYF. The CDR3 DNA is TGTGCCAGCAGCGACCAGACAGGGGGCATGAAGACCCAGTACTTC.

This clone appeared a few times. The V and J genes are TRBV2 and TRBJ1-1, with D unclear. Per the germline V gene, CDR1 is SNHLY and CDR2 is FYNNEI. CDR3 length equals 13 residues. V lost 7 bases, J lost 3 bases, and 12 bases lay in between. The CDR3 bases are TGTGCCAGCATCAGGACTAGGGACACTGAAGCTTTCTTT. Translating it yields CASIRTRDTEAFF.

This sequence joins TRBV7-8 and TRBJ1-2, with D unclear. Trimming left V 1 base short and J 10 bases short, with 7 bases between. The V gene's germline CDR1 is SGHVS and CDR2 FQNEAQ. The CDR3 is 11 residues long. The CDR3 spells CASSLDSNYTF. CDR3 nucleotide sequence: TGTGCCAGCAGCTTAGATTCGAACTACACCTTC.